Listed below are T cell receptor beta chains from one sample, sequenced in a study of blood T cell repertoires in COVID-19. Libraries were prepared by immunoSEQ multiplex PCR; TCRdb keeps only in-frame clonotypes and omits some of them. The sample consists of fewer than 130,000 clones, roughly 71% of them appearing once. Sequencing used peripheral blood. All receptors derive from an elderly man with acute or convalescent COVID-19. Each CDR3 is given with its conserved first and last residue. The D gene is left open where the match is weak. Size values are once, few and many counts, or a class for expanded clones, and some rows have none.

- | 15 | - | TRBJ1-3 | TRBV15 | CATSRDVRAGNTIYF | TGTGCCACCAGCAGAGATGTCCGGGCTGGAAACACCATATATTTT
- | 16 | TRBD1 | TRBJ1-1 | TRBV7-9 | CASSLALTGPNTEAFF | TGTGCCAGCAGCTTAGCCTTGACAGGGCCGAACACTGAAGCTTTCTTT
- | 14 | TRBD1 | TRBJ2-5 | TRBV5-4 | CASSSRQGSETQYF | TGTGCCAGCAGCTCGCGACAGGGCTCAGAGACCCAGTACTTC
- | 16 | TRBD1 | TRBJ1-4 | TRBV4-3 | CASSRDRGGVGEKLFF | TGCGCCAGCAGCCGGGACAGGGGAGGCGTAGGTGAAAAACTGTTTTTT
many | 16 | TRBD2 | TRBJ2-7 | TRBV28 | CASRDPRGTSTYEQYF | TGTGCCAGCAGGGATCCACGTGGGACTAGCACCTACGAGCAGTACTTC
once | 14 | TRBD2 | TRBJ2-5 | TRBV5-4 | CASSLYGGRQTQYF | TGTGCCAGCAGCTTATACGGCGGGAGGCAGACCCAGTACTTC
- | 15 | - | TRBJ2-5 | TRBV7-9 | CASSLGSGPQEIQYF | TGTGCCAGCAGCTTAGGGAGCGGACCCCAAGAGATCCAGTACTTC
- | 15 | TRBD1 | TRBJ2-1 | TRBV28 | CASSLPGQGYNEQFF | TGTGCCAGCAGCCTCCCGGGACAGGGGTACAATGAGCAGTTCTTC
once | 12 | - | TRBJ1-1 | TRBV6-6 | CASFEGDTEAFF | TGTGCCAGCTTCGAGGGGGACACTGAAGCTTTCTTT
once | 15 | - | TRBJ2-7 | TRBV15 | CATSRDQTATYEQYF | TGTGCCACCAGCAGAGACCAGACAGCCACCTACGAGCAGTACTTC
- | 13 | - | TRBJ2-4 | TRBV12-3/TRBV12-4 | CASSFQYANIQYF | TGTGCCAGCAGTTTCCAGTACGCAAACATTCAGTACTTC
few | 19 | TRBD2 | TRBJ2-1 | TRBV6-2/TRBV6-3 | CASSPARTRINKGRNEQFF | TGTGCCAGCAGTCCCGCCCGGACTAGAATAAACAAAGGTCGCAATGAGCAGTTCTTC
- | 13 | - | TRBJ2-3 | TRBV2 | CASSVLETDTQYF | TGTGCCAGCAGTGTCCTCGAGACAGATACGCAGTATTTT
- | 14 | - | TRBJ2-3 | TRBV5-1 | CASSLGTDSGTQYF | TGCGCCAGCAGCCTAGGGACTGACTCTGGTACGCAGTATTTT
- | 15 | - | TRBJ2-3 | TRBV11-3 | CASSRGQRETNTQYF | TGTGCCAGCAGCCGAGGACAAAGAGAAACGAATACGCAGTATTTT
once | 14 | - | TRBJ1-6 | TRBV7-2 | CASSPQGGDSPLHF | TGTGCCAGCAGCCCACAGGGCGGCGATTCACCCCTCCACTTT
once | 18 | TRBD2 | TRBJ2-1 | TRBV14 | CASSHTKGAGTIYNEQFF | TGTGCCAGCAGCCACACCAAGGGTGCCGGGACTATCTACAATGAGCAGTTCTTC
many | 14 | - | TRBJ2-1 | TRBV10-2 | CASSGGTDYNEQFF | TGCGCCAGCAGTGGGGGGACTGATTACAATGAGCAGTTCTTC
- | 15 | - | TRBJ2-7 | TRBV15 | CGNSGDSGGEWEQYF | TGTGGAAACTCTGGGGACTCTGGGGGAGAGTGGGAGCAGTACTTC
- | 14 | TRBD2 | TRBJ2-3 | TRBV25-1 | CASSFSGSTDTQYF | TGTGCCAGCAGTTTTAGCGGGAGTACAGATACGCAGTATTTT
- | 13 | - | TRBJ2-3 | TRBV6-5 | CASRSPGVDTQYF | TGTGCCAGCAGATCACCAGGGGTCGATACGCAGTATTTT
- | 15 | TRBD2 | TRBJ2-1 | TRBV9 | CASSVGIAGDREQFF | TGTGCCAGCAGTGTAGGGATAGCGGGAGACCGGGAGCAGTTCTTC
- | 17 | - | TRBJ2-6 | TRBV19 | CASSITGAGTGANVLTF | TGTGCCAGTAGTATCACAGGAGCTGGGACTGGGGCCAACGTCCTGACTTTC
- | 12 | - | TRBJ2-1 | TRBV19 | CATTIGTGEQFF | TGTGCCACGACTATTGGCACGGGTGAGCAGTTCTTC
- | 15 | - | TRBJ1-4 | TRBV18 | CASSPRESRNEKLFF | TGTGCCAGCTCACCTCGGGAGAGTCGGAATGAAAAACTGTTTTTT
- | 15 | TRBD2 | TRBJ2-1 | TRBV10-2 | CASSEGGRATDEQFF | TGCGCCAGCAGTGAGGGTGGGAGGGCGACCGATGAGCAGTTCTTC
- | 16 | - | TRBJ2-5 | TRBV6-2/TRBV6-3 | CASTPLGDGSGETQYF | TGTGCCAGCACCCCCCTTGGTGACGGAAGCGGTGAGACCCAGTACTTC
- | 14 | - | TRBJ1-3 | TRBV19 | CASSGILSGNTIYF | TGTGCCAGTTCAGGTATCCTCTCTGGAAACACCATATATTTT
- | 14 | - | TRBJ2-7 | TRBV19 | CASRKTGRVYEQYF | TGTGCCAGTAGGAAGACAGGTCGGGTCTACGAGCAGTACTTC
- | 23 | - | TRBJ1-5 | TRBV12-2 | CAKKGWGLGTGTGEADSNQPQHF | -
- | 15 | - | TRBJ2-2 | TRBV19 | CASSSLQGSTGELFF | TGTGCCAGTAGTAGTCTCCAAGGGAGTACCGGGGAGCTGTTTTTT
- | 14 | - | TRBJ2-1 | TRBV27 | CATKTDNSYNEQFF | TGTGCCACCAAGACGGACAACTCCTACAATGAGCAGTTCTTC
- | 13 | - | TRBJ2-1 | TRBV19 | CASMKRTNNEQFF | TGTGCCAGTATGAAGCGGACCAACAATGAGCAGTTCTTC
- | 16 | TRBD2 | TRBJ2-7 | TRBV9 | CASSPGTSGSLYEQYF | TGTGCCAGCAGCCCAGGGACTAGCGGGTCACTCTACGAGCAGTACTTC
- | 17 | - | TRBJ1-3 | TRBV3-1/TRBV3-2 | CASSQFYGQNSGNTIYF | TGTGCCAGCAGCCAATTTTACGGACAGAACTCTGGAAACACCATATATTTT
few | 11 | - | TRBJ2-7 | TRBV6-2/TRBV6-3 | CASSYFDEQYF | TGTGCCAGCAGTTACTTCGACGAGCAGTACTTC
- | 15 | TRBD2 | TRBJ2-3 | TRBV7-8 | CASSPRTSGSNTQYF | TGTGCCAGCAGCCCGCGGACTAGCGGGAGTAATACGCAGTATTTT
- | 15 | - | TRBJ2-1 | TRBV4-1 | CASSQERLPNNEQFF | TGCGCCAGCAGCCAAGAGCGCCTCCCAAACAATGAGCAGTTCTTC
- | 14 | - | TRBJ1-3 | TRBV5-5 | CASSLAVAGNTIYF | TGTGCCAGCAGCTTGGCGGTTGCTGGAAACACCATATATTTT
- | 12 | - | TRBJ2-2 | TRBV9 | CASSVVGRELFF | TGTGCCAGCAGCGTAGTCGGTAGGGAGCTGTTTTTT
- | 14 | TRBD2 | TRBJ2-7 | TRBV10-1 | CASSPGTSLREQYF | TGCGCCAGCAGTCCCGGGACTAGCCTACGCGAGCAGTACTTC
- | 15 | TRBD1 | TRBJ2-1 | TRBV24-1 | CATSDGDRGFDEQFF | TGTGCCACCAGTGATGGGGACAGGGGTTTCGATGAGCAGTTCTTC